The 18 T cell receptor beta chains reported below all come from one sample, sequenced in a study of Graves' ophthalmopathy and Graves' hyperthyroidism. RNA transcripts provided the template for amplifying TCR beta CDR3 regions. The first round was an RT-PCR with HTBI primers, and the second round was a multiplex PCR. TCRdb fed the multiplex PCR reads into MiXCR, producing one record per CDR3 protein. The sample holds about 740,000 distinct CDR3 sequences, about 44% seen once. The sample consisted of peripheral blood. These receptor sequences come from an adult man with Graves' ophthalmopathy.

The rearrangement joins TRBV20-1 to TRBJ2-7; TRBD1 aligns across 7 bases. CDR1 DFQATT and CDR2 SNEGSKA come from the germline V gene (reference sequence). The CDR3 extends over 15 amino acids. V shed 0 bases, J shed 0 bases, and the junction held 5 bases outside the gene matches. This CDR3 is CSARDHTGDSYEQYF. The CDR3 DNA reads TGCAGTGCTAGAGATCACACAGGGGACTCCTACGAGCAGTACTTC.

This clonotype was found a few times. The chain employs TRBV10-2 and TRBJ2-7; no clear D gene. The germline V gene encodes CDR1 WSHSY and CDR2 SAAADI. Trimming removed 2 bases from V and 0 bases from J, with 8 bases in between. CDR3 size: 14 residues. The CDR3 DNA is TGCGCCAGCAGTGAGAACAGAATCTCCTACGAGCAGTACTTC. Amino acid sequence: CASSENRISYEQYF.

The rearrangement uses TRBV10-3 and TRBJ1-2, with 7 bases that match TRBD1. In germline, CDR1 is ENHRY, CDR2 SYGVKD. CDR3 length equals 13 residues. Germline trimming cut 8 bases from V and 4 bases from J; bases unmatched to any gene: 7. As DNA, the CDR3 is TGTGCCATCTCCCGGGACAGATCCTATGGCTACACCTTC. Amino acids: CAISRDRSYGYTF.

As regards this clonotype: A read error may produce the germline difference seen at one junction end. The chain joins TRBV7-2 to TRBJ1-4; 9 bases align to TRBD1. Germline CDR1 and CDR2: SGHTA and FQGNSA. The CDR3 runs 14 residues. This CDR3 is CASRETGGGEKLFF. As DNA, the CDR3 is TGCGCCAGCAGGGAGACAGGGGGTGGTGAAAAACTGTTTTTT.

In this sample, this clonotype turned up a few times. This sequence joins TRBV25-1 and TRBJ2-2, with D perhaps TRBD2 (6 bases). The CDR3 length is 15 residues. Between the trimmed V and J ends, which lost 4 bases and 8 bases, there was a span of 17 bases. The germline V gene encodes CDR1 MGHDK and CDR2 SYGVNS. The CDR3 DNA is TGTGCCAGCAGTGGGCACAAGCGGGTGACAGGGGAGCTGTTTTTT. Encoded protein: CASSGHKRVTGELFF.

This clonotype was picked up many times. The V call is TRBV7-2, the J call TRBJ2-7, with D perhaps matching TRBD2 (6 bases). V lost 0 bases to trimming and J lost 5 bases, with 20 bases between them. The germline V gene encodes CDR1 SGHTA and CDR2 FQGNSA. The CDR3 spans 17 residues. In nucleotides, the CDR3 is TGTGCCAGCAGCTTAGCAGCGGGTCAAGGGAATGGGGACGAGCAGTACTTC. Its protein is CASSLAAGQGNGDEQYF.

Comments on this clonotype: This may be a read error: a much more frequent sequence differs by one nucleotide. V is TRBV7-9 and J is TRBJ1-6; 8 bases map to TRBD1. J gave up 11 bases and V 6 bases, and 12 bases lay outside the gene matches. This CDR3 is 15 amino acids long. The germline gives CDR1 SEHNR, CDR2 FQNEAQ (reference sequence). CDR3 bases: TGTGCCAGCAGTCGAAATCAGGGGGCACATCCACCCCTCCACTTT. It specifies CASSRNQGAHPPLHF.

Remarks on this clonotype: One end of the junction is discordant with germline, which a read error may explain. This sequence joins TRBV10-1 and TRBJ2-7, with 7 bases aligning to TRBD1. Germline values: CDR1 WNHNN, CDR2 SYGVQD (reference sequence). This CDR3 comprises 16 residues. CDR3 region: CASNPIHRGRSYEQYF. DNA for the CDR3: TGTGCCAGCAACCCAATCCACAGGGGTCGGTCGTACGAGCAGTACTTC.

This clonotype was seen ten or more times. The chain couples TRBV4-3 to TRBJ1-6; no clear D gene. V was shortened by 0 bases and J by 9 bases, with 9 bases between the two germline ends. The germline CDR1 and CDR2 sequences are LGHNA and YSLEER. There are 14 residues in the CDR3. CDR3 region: CASSQDNEGSPLHF. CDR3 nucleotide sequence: TGCGCCAGCAGCCAAGATAACGAGGGTTCACCCCTCCACTTT.

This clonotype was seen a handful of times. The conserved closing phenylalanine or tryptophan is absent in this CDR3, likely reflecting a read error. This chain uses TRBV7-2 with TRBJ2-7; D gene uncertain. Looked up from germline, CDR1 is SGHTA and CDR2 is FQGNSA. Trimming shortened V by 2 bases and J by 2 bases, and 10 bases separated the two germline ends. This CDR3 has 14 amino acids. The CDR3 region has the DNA TGTGCCAGCAGCTTACTGGGGTCCACCTACGAGCAGTACCTC. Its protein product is CASSLLGSTYEQYL.

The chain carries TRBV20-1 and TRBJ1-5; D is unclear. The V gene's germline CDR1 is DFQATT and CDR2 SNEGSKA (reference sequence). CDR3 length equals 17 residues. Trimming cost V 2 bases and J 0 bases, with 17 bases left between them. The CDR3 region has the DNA TGCAGTGCTAGACGAGTCCCGTCCCGCTATAGCAATCAGCCCCAGCATTTT. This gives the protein CSARRVPSRYSNQPQHF.

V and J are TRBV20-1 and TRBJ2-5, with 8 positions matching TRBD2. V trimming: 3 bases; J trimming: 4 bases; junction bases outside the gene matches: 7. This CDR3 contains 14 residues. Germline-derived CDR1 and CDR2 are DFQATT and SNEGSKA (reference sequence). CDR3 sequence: CSASTGREVETQYF. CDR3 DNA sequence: TGCAGTGCTAGCACGGGGCGGGAGGTAGAGACCCAGTACTTC.

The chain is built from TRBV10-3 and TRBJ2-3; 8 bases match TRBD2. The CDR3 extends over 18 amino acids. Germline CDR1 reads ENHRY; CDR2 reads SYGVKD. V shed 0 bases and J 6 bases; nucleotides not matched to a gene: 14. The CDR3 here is CAISESLFADGREDTQYF. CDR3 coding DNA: TGTGCCATCAGTGAGTCGTTATTTGCTGACGGGAGGGAGGATACGCAGTATTTT.

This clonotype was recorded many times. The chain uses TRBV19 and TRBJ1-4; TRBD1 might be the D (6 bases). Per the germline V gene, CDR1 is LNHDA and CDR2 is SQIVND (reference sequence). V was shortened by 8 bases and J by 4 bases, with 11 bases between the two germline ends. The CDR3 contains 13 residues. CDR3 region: CASSTGLNEKLFF. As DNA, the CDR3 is TGTGCCAGTTCGACAGGTCTTAATGAAAAACTGTTTTTT. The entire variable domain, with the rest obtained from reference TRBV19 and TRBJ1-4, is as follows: DGGITQSPKYLFRKEGQNVTLSCEQNLNHDAMYWYRQDPGQGLRLIYYSQIVNDFQKGDIAEGYSVSREKKESFPLTVTSAQKNPTAFYLCASSTGLNEKLFFGSGTQLSVL.

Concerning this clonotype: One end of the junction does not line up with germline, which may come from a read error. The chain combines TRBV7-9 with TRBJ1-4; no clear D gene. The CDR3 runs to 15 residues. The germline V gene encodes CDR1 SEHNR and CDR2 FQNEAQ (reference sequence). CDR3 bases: TGTGCCGGCAGCTTAGATGAGGGAGGTGCTGAAAAACTGTTTTTT. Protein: CAGSLDEGGAEKLFF.

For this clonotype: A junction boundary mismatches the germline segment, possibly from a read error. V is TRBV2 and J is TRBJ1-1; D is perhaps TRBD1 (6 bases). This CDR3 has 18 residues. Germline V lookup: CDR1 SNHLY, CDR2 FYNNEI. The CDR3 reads CASRRTARSRTGGTEASF. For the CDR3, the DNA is TGTGCCAGCAGGCGCACAGCGAGAAGCAGGACGGGGGGCACTGAAGCTTCCTTT.

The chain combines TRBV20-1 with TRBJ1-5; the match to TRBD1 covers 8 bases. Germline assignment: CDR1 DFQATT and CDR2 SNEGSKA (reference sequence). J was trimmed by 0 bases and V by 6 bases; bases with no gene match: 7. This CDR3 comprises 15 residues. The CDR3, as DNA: TGCAGTGCCAGTACAGGGGGTGGTAGCAATCAGCCCCAGCATTTT. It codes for CSASTGGGSNQPQHF.

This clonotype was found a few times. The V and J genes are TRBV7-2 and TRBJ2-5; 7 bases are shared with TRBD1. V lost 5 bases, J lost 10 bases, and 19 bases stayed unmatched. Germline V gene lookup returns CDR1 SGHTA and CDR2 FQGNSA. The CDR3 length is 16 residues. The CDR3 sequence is CASSRDRDSFERGQYF. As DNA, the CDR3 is TGTGCCAGCAGCCGTGACCGGGACAGCTTTGAGAGAGGCCAGTACTTC.